The 20 T cell receptor beta chains below come from one sample, sequenced in a study of blood T cells in healthy people across ages. Combining a sample-barcoded 5' primer with a J-beta primer mix, a second PCR ran for roughly 7 to 11 cycles. TCRdb re-called the 5' RACE reads with MiXCR, one entry per CDR3 protein. The table lists about 1,500,000 distinct CDR3 sequences, 28% of them singletons. The sample consisted of blood. The receptor source for this set is a woman in her twenties or thirties in good health.

This clonotype was found a few times. V and J are TRBV6-5 and TRBJ2-4; 7 positions match TRBD2. Judging by the DNA end, TRBJ2-7 fits better; the J call may be wrong. This CDR3 region has 15 residues. The germline CDR1 and CDR2 sequences are MNHEY and SVGAGI. The CDR3 bases are TGTGCCAACAGGCCCGTAGCGGGTGTCGCCTACGAGCAGTACTTC. This codes for CANRPVAGVAYEQYF.

This clonotype came up many times. CDR3 sequence (DNA): TGTGCCAGCAGTGATTCTGGGGAAGATACGCAGTATTTT. Its translation: CASSDSGEDTQYF. The V and J genes are TRBV6-1 and TRBJ2-3; D is unresolved. This CDR3 has 13 residues. V was trimmed by 3 bases and J by 5 bases, leaving 9 bases between them. Germline V gene sequence: CDR1 MNHNS, CDR2 SASEGT.

The chain joins TRBV2 to TRBJ2-5; 13 bases are shared with TRBD2. The ends lost 7 bases at V and 3 bases at J; junction bases unmatched: 11. The germline V gene has CDR1 SNHLY and CDR2 FYNNEI. The CDR3 covers 17 residues. This CDR3 reads CASTKGLAGALEETQYF. DNA of the CDR3: TGTGCCAGCACAAAAGGACTAGCGGGAGCTTTGGAAGAGACCCAGTACTTC.

The rearrangement links TRBV5-1 to TRBJ2-6; unclear D gene. The CDR3 runs to 16 residues. Germline lookup yields CDR1 SGHRS and CDR2 YFSETQ. V lost 0 bases to trimming and J lost 0 bases, with 7 bases between them. The DNA of the CDR3 is TGCGCCAGCAGCTTGGTGGCCCGCTCTGGGGCCAACGTCCTGACTTTC. This translates into CASSLVARSGANVLTF.

This clonotype was counted only a few times. Compared with germline, one end of the junction differs, possibly owing to a read error. This sequence joins TRBV5-5 and TRBJ2-3; 10 bases line up with TRBD2. CDR1 and CDR2 (germline): SGHKS, YYEKEE (reference sequence). This CDR3 region has 15 residues. CDR3: CASRLPSGSTDTQYF. CDR3 DNA sequence: TGTGCCAGCAGACTCCCTAGCGGGAGCACGGATACGCAGTATTTT. The full variable domain, in which reference TRBV5-5 and TRBJ2-3 provide the parts outside the CDR3, is DAGVTQSPTHLIKTRGQQVTLRCSPISGHKSVSWYQQVLGQGPQFIFQYYEKEERGRGNFPDRFSARQFPNYSSELNVNALLLGDSALYLCASRLPSGSTDTQYFGPGTRLTVL.

This clonotype was counted between two and nine times. CDR3 DNA sequence: TGTGCCAGCAGTGTCGATTCGGCCCAGCCCCAGCATTTT. The encoded protein is CASSVDSAQPQHF. The chain employs TRBV9 and TRBJ1-5; D is undetermined. This CDR3 comprises 13 residues. Trimming cost V 5 bases and J 7 bases, with 13 bases left between them. Looked up from germline, CDR1 is SGDLS and CDR2 is YYNGEE.

Regarding this clonotype: It may be a read error: a sequence one base away is much more abundant. V usage is TRBV6-2 or TRBV6-3 and J usage is TRBJ2-6; either TRBD1 or TRBD2 may supply D (5 bases each). Per the germline V gene, CDR1 is MNHEY and CDR2 is SVGEGT. The CDR3 loop spans 15 amino acids. The CDR3 spells CASSDSSSGANVLAF. The CDR3 coding sequence is TGTGCCAGCTCGGACTCCAGCTCTGGGGCCAACGTCCTGGCTTTC.

This clonotype was detected many times. The chain links TRBV27 to TRBJ2-7; the D is unclear. This CDR3 comprises 15 residues. Per the germline V gene, CDR1 is MNHEY and CDR2 is SMNVEV (reference sequence). Trimming removed 5 bases from V and 2 bases from J, with 16 bases in between. This CDR3 reads CASSPKSGPTYEQYF. DNA for the CDR3: TGTGCCAGCAGTCCAAAATCCGGTCCCACCTACGAGCAGTACTTC.

Details on this clonotype: Relative to the germline gene, one junction end is altered; a read error may explain this. The chain links TRBV12-3 or TRBV12-4 to TRBJ2-1, with 14 bases that match TRBD2. The CDR3 totals 17 residues. The CDR3 loop reads CASSLMGLAGVRNEQFF. DNA for the CDR3: TGCGCCAGCAGTTTAATGGGACTAGCGGGAGTACGGAATGAGCAGTTCTTC.

Points on this clonotype: A read error may explain this, as a much larger clone is one base away. The chain combines TRBV29-1 with TRBJ2-4, with 13 bases aligning to TRBD2. Gene TRBJ2-7 matches the end of the DNA better, so the J call may be wrong. The CDR3 sequence is 14 residues long. Germline V gene lookup returns CDR1 SQVTM and CDR2 ANQGSEA. DNA for the CDR3: TGCAGCGTTGAAGAGGGACTAGCGGGAACCGAGCAGTACTTC. This gives the protein CSVEEGLAGTEQYF.

A few counts support this clonotype. The chain links TRBV12-3 or TRBV12-4 to TRBJ2-1, with 12 bases identical to TRBD1. The V and J ends lost 7 bases and 7 bases, in that order; junction bases with no gene match: 8. The CDR3 has 15 residues. CDR3 region: CASTAGTGGWNEQFF. CDR3 nucleotides: TGTGCCAGCACCGCCGGGACAGGGGGCTGGAATGAGCAGTTCTTC.

The V and J genes are TRBV7-9 and TRBJ2-4, with D maybe TRBD1 (7 bases). The V end lost 5 bases, the J end lost 13 bases, and 30 bases lay between the germline ends. Germline assignment: CDR1 SEHNR and CDR2 FQNEAQ (reference sequence). The CDR3 has 17 amino acids. CDR3 bases: TGTGCCAGCAGCGTCCAGGGGGGCAGGGAGACCTCAAATGAGCAGTACTTC. Translation: CASSVQGGRETSNEQYF. The variable domain in full, completed from reference TRBV7-9 and TRBJ2-4, reads DTGVSQNPRHKITKRGQNVTFRCDPISEHNRLYWYRQTLGQGPEFLTYFQNEAQLEKSRLLSDRFSAERPKGSFSTLEIQRTEQGDSAMYLCASSVQGGRETSNEQYFGAGTRLSVL.

This clonotype appeared many times. This chain joins TRBV12-3 or TRBV12-4 and TRBJ2-5; D remains ambiguous. CDR3 length: 14 residues. V was clipped by 0 bases and J by 5 bases, with 10 bases between them. The CDR3 sequence: CASSLAWVRETQYF. The CDR3, as DNA: TGTGCCAGCAGTTTAGCGTGGGTTCGGGAGACCCAGTACTTC.

This clonotype was detected a few times. This chain connects TRBV12-3 or TRBV12-4 to TRBJ2-1; 10 nucleotides match TRBD1. The CDR3 sequence is 16 residues long. V lost 5 bases, J lost 3 bases, and 7 bases stayed unmatched. The CDR3 spells CASSNRDRGSYNEQFF. CDR3 in DNA: TGTGCCAGCAGTAACCGGGACAGGGGTAGCTACAATGAGCAGTTCTTC.

Comments on this clonotype: It is likely a read error, because the conserved phenylalanine at the end of the CDR3 is missing. V is TRBV12-3 or TRBV12-4 and J is TRBJ2-3; D may be TRBD1 (5 bases). With 9 bases removed from V and 5 bases from J, the gap between germline ends came to 15 bases. The CDR3 extends over 13 amino acids. The CDR3 DNA sequence: TGTGCCAGTCGTCCAGGGTGGATAGATACGCAGTATTCT. It is translated as CASRPGWIDTQYS.

The chain links TRBV7-9 to TRBJ1-6, with D maybe TRBD1 (5 bases). The V gene's germline CDR1 is SEHNR and CDR2 FQNEAQ (reference sequence). Between the trimmed V and J ends, which lost 3 bases and 5 bases, there was a span of 11 bases. This CDR3 contains 15 residues. CDR3 sequence (DNA): TGTGCCAGCAGCTTGGGGCTGGTTAATAATTCACCCCTCCACTTT. It is translated as CASSLGLVNNSPLHF.

A few counts support this clonotype. The chain joins TRBV29-1 to TRBJ2-4, with TRBD1 matching 9 bases. Germline CDR1 reads SQVTM; CDR2 reads ANQGSEA. The CDR3 covers 15 residues. V was clipped by 6 bases and J by 1 base; unmatched bases: 7. The CDR3 sequence is CSVLRDRDAKNIQYF. CDR3 DNA: TGCAGCGTCCTCCGGGACAGGGATGCCAAAAACATTCAGTACTTC.

The rearrangement joins TRBV7-3 to TRBJ2-5, with D perhaps TRBD1 (5 bases). The tail of the sequence fits TRBJ2-7 better, so the J call may be wrong. Germline CDR1 SGHTA, CDR2 FQGTGA. The CDR3 is 12 amino acids. Here the CDR3 DNA reads TGTGCCAGCAGCGAAGTAGGGGACGAGCAGTACTTC. This encodes CASSEVGDEQYF.

The table lists this clonotype with a few counts. The chain is built from TRBV20-1 and TRBJ2-2; 7 bases fit TRBD2. Germline assignment: CDR1 DFQATT and CDR2 SNEGSKA (reference sequence). This CDR3 comprises 15 residues. V shed 5 bases and J 5 bases; nucleotides not matched to a gene: 11. The CDR3 loop reads CSAPKPAGGTGELFF. The CDR3 DNA reads TGCAGTGCTCCTAAACCGGCCGGGGGGACCGGGGAGCTGTTTTTT.

This clonotype showed up just a few times. The rearrangement uses TRBV6-2 or TRBV6-3 and TRBJ2-3; the D is unclear. The ends were cut back, 5 bases at V and 7 bases at J, with 10 bases in the middle. CDR3 size: 12 residues. Germline-derived CDR1 and CDR2 are MNHEY and SVGEGT. CDR3 residues: CASSELSHTQYF. The CDR3 region has the DNA TGTGCCAGCAGTGAACTGTCCCATACGCAGTATTTT.